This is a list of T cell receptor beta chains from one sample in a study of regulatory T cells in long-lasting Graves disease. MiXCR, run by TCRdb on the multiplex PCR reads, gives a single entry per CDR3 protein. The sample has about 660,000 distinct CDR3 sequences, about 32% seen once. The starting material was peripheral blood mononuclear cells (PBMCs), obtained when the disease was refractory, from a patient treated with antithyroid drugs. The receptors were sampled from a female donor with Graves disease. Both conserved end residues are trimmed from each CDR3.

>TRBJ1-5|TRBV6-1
ASSDPSQGDGNQPQH
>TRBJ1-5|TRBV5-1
ASSPVSNQPQH
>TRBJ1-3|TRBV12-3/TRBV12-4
ASSSTGRNTIY
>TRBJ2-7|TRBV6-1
ASSPRTSLYEQY
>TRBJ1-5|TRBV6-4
ASSDSIGAGNQPQH
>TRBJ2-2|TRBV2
ASSEAPGSGELF
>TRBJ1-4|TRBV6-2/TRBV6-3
ASSYLGGDEKLF
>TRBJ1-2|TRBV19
ASSISGRDYGYT
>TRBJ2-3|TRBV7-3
ASSLQSTDTQY
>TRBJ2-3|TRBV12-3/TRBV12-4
ASSPRGRGTDTQY
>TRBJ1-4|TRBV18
ASSAPGQGGEKLF
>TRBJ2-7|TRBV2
ASSDVPSHEQY
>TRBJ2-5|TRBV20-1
SASRQDKETQY
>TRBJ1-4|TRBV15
ATSRAERGKLF
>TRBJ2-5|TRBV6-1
ASDQGVREKTQY
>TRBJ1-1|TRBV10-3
AISVAGQGGTEAF
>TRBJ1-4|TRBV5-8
ASSWQGDKEKLF
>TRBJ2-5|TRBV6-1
ASSKRTSGSLETQY
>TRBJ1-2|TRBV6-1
ASTLQEPYGYT
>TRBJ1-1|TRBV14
ASTPIPGSEAF
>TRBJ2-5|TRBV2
AHSRGTSGRGETQY
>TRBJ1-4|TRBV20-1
SASSGTLGEKLF
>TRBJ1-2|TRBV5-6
ASRTRQGALGYGYT
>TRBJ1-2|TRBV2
ASSEMGGHYGYT
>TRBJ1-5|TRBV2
ASSSGIQPQH
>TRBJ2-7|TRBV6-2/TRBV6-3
ASSYGDVGYEQY
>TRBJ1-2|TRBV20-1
SAGPGRGDYGYT
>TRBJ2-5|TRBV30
AWTLTNSGRQETQY
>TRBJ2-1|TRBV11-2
ASSPGRGRDEQF
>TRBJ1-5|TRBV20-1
SARVKDRANQPQH
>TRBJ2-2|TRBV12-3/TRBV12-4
ASSSQRGQSTGELF
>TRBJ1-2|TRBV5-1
ASSLASGERRYGYT
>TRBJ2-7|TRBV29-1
SVSGSAYEQY